The entry below describes one TCR beta chain. The source of the sample is a study of shared clonotypes between healthy human individuals. Whole-study context: Per donor, CD8 memory used one plate, CD8 naive used two, CD4 memory used three and CD4 naive used three.

DNA at roughly 0.2 ug, 25,000 to 35,000 T cell genomes, went into sorted-subset replicate PCRs. Methods used by the authors: Junction-only sequences without quality scores came from ImmunoSEQ, so filtering differed. Clones were sequenced by immunoSEQ multiplex PCR, and TCRdb holds only the in-frame ones, with some missing. V and J calls and clone size come straight from that table; D and trimming were deduced from the DNA. The table records a few million clones, 85% to 95% of them present only once. Trimming removed 10 bases at V and 0 bases at J, with 9 bases between. This CDR3 spans 13 amino acids. Looked up from germline, CDR1 is MNHNS and CDR2 is SASEGT. The study drew all its donors from Caucasian adults living in Nashville, Tennessee.

The J gene is TRBJ2-2, the V gene TRBV6-1; D is uncertain. This clonotype was obtained from a man between 18 and 29 years old in good health. Sequenced sample: naive CD4+ T cells sorted from blood. Regarding subset: CD45RA+ positively selected. The CDR3 loop reads CAIKTPNTGELFF. In nucleotides, the CDR3 is TGTGCCATCAAGACTCCGAACACCGGGGAGCTGTTTTTT.